The source of this T cell receptor beta chain is a study of molecular identifiers for immune sequencing clone quantification listed by TCRdb under 2018. Turning to the overall study: In a replicate experiment, RNA from roughly 20,000 or 100,000 naive CD8 T cells was split into five aliquots, four of which were sequenced. The study was a methods study using CD8 T cells to benchmark molecular-identifier clustering-based TCR repertoire sequencing (MIDCIRS) and TCR RNA copy counting. Broad study findings and their caveats: Spiked-in Jurkat TCR RNA (roughly 10 copies' worth), which is not part of the donor repertoire, was contained in the naive libraries. In CMV-specific effector cells, clones with more than 20 RNA copies accounted for over 98% of molecules, whereas in naive cells such clones accounted for under 1%. A single cell's worth of spiked-in Jurkat TCR RNA was reported detectable even among 750,000 to 1,000,000 naive CD8 T cells. When barcode sub-clustering was left out, chimeric consensus sequences inflated TCR diversity, with chimeras reaching as high as 47%. Highly expanded clone sizes could be underestimated if identical TCR molecules share a barcode. About 3.1 recovered TCR RNA copies per cell were obtained by modeling, versus around 10 by digital PCR, implying a capture efficiency of approximately 30%.

This clonotype came up a few times. No antigen is known for it. No base quality values were provided; no much bigger clone lies one nucleotide off. Inclusive of the bounding cysteine and phenylalanine, the CDR3 is 16 residues long. Solely the CDR3 DNA is kept, with 48 bases framed from the first base. The germline V gene gives CDR1 as MNHEY and CDR2 as SVGAGI. V is pruned by 0 bases and J by 5 bases, leaving 6 bases of the junction without a gene match. Libraries of naive CD8 T cells were generated from roughly 20,000 to 1,000,000 sorted cells, with 10%, 30% or 50% of the purified RNA used. Naive CD8 T cells were FACS-sorted as CD8+CD4-CCR7+CD45RA+ on a BD FACSAria II into RLT Plus buffer. Detection sensitivity was tested by spiking Jurkat RNA equal to roughly nine TCR copies' worth into samples containing about 20,000-1,100,000 naive CD8 T cells. CD8 T cells were enriched using RosetteSep CD8+ T Cell Enrichment Cocktail and Ficoll-Paque, and the enriched cells then underwent ACK red cell lysis.

Library generation was performed with PCR. TCRdb shows the sequencer as NextSeq 500. Bulk TCR libraries were prepared as previously described, using TCR primers listed in Table S5. Total RNA was purified with the Qiagen AllPrep DNA/RNA kit. Before analysis, reads from multiple sequencing runs of one library were combined. The study's processing was this. Only reads with exact TCR constant sequence were kept, trimmed to 150 nt, and grouped by their 12-nt molecular barcodes. Within each barcode group, reads were sub-clustered at a 15% Levenshtein threshold, and quality-weighted consensus sequences were built per RNA molecule. Non-functional sequences were discarded, and so were lower-count sequences lying one edit away from another sequence. Based on fitting two negative binomial distributions, any barcode sub-cluster with under 20% of the maximum read count was discarded. TCRdb trimmed the raw reads at Q25, called clones with MiXCR and kept productive beta chains. Every entry covers one CDR3 protein and lists the most common genes and DNA from its rows. These V and J calls originate from TCRdb's pipeline instead of the authors' own analysis. This sample holds fewer than 45,000 distinct CDR3 sequences; approximately 24% were observed only once. Clones ranked in the top ten supply about 0.93% of the sample.

The clonotype comes from a human donor in good health. Some libraries in this study had Jurkat cell RNA spiked in. The rearrangement joined TRBV6-5 to TRBJ2-2; TRBD2 aligns with 7 central bases. The specimen sequenced was naive CD8+ T cells from blood, with Jurkat cell RNA spiked in. Explained via the paper, the cell subset or site label denotes: FACS-sorted CD8+CD4-CCR7+CD45RA+ naive T cells. The nucleotide sequence is given as TGTGCCAGCAGTTACTCGGGAGGGGTAGGGACCGGGGAGCTGTTTTTT. Translation gives CASSYSGGVGTGELFF.